This T cell receptor beta chain was identified in a study of cytomegalovirus exposure and HLA in healthy donors. Study information: Both the 95 to 150 validation repertoires and the roughly 700 first-cohort repertoires used the same platform, as reported by a later analysis.

This table comes from immunoSEQ multiplex PCR, and its TCRdb copy is limited to in-frame clones, with some not included. The table lists approximately 220,000 clones, around nine tenths of them singletons. CDR1 SGHAT and CDR2 FQNNGV come from the germline V gene. V lost 5 bases and J 3 bases, leaving 8 bases between the germline ends. The CDR3 length is 13 residues. The clonotype was recovered from a woman under 30 in good health and CMV-seronegative. Specimen: PBMCs. The chain carries TRBV11-2 and TRBJ1-5, with D possibly matching TRBD1 (5 bases). The CDR3 is CASSGQYNQPQHF. The CDR3 nucleotides read TGTGCCAGCAGCGGACAATACAATCAGCCCCAGCATTTT.